This T cell receptor beta chain was retrieved from a study of blood T cell repertoires in COVID-19. The assay was immunoSEQ multiplex PCR, and TCRdb's table has in-frame clones only and misses some. This sample yields approximately 470,000 clones, of which about 85% are seen a single time; about 0.75% belongs to the top ten. The CDR3 length is 15 residues. Per the germline V gene, CDR1 is MNHEY and CDR2 is SMNVEV (reference sequence). Germline trimming cut 7 bases from V and 4 bases from J; bases unmatched to any gene: 10. The sequence was collected from a woman aged 18-30 years who had recovered from COVID-19. V usage is TRBV27 and J usage is TRBJ1-2, with 9 positions matching TRBD1. The source material was PBMCs or T cells enriched from blood (not recorded which). CDR3 in amino acids: CASTSGQGAIYGYTF. The CDR3 DNA reads TGTGCCAGCACATCGGGACAGGGAGCCATCTATGGCTACACCTTC.